A selection of T cell receptor beta chains follows, all from one sample in a study of T cell repertoires in cytomegalovirus infection. No antigen has been assigned to these receptors. TCRdb passed the reads through MiXCR, listing each CDR3 protein once. Of hundreds of thousands of distinct CDR3 sequences listed, over 25% are singletons. The sample was cultured CD8+ T cells from PBMCs, taken from culture after CMV antigen stimulation. Every receptor here comes from a human donor in good health (CMV status not recorded). Some clones in this sample may be carry-over from other donors' samples. Both conserved end residues are part of each CDR3. Fields, in order: J gene, D gene, clone size, V gene, CDR3 DNA, CDR3 protein. The D gene is left open where the match is weak. Expanded clones get a size class; other rows say once, few or many, or leave the size out.

J: TRBJ2-7
D: TRBD2
size: few
V: TRBV7-9
DNA: TGTGCCAGCAGCTTAGTCCCCCGGACTAGCGGGGGAGGCGAGCAGTACTTC
CDR3: CASSLVPRTSGGGEQYF

J: TRBJ2-1
D: -
size: -
V: TRBV7-6
DNA: TGTGCCAGCAGCTTAGTGACGGGGCCCTACAATGAGCAGTTCTTC
CDR3: CASSLVTGPYNEQFF

J: TRBJ2-7
D: -
size: -
V: TRBV7-9
DNA: TGTGCCAGCAGCTCCCGGGACACCCCCTACGAGCAGTACTTC
CDR3: CASSSRDTPYEQYF

J: TRBJ1-1
D: -
size: few
V: TRBV19
DNA: TGTGCCAGTAGTCCACGGGGTCGTATCGAAGCTTTCTTT
CDR3: CASSPRGRIEAFF

J: TRBJ1-2
D: -
size: few
V: TRBV7-2
DNA: TGTGCCAGCAGCCTCGGTTTTGACGGTTCGGAGCGGTTATATGGCTACACCTTC
CDR3: CASSLGFDGSERLYGYTF

J: TRBJ2-7
D: -
size: -
V: TRBV19
DNA: TGTGCCAGTAGTATAACTTTTCCCTTTTACGAGCAGTACTTC
CDR3: CASSITFPFYEQYF

J: TRBJ1-2
D: -
size: -
V: TRBV7-8
DNA: TGTGCCAGCAGCCCGCCGACCAAGACTGGCTACACCTTC
CDR3: CASSPPTKTGYTF

J: TRBJ2-1
D: -
size: -
V: TRBV7-9
DNA: TGTGCCAGCAGCCCAAGTAGCGGCACCGGGGCCGAGCAGTTCTTC
CDR3: CASSPSSGTGAEQFF

J: TRBJ2-5
D: TRBD2
size: -
V: TRBV27
DNA: TGTGCCAGCAGTTTATCCCCGGGAGGCGGCCAGTACTTC
CDR3: CASSLSPGGGQYF

J: TRBJ1-5
D: -
size: few
V: TRBV20-1
DNA: TGCAGTGCTAGAACATCGACCCGGAGCGGCAATCAGCCCCAGCATTTT
CDR3: CSARTSTRSGNQPQHF

J: TRBJ2-2
D: -
size: -
V: TRBV6-1
DNA: TGTGCCAGCAGTCGGGACTTCTGGACCGGAGGGGCCGGGGAGCTGTTTTTT
CDR3: CASSRDFWTGGAGELFF

J: TRBJ2-1
D: -
size: -
V: TRBV11-3
DNA: TGTGCCAGCAGCTTAGTCCCAAGTAGCTCCTACAATGAGCAGTTCTTC
CDR3: CASSLVPSSSYNEQFF

J: TRBJ2-3
D: -
size: -
V: TRBV7-9
DNA: TGTGCCAGCAGCGGAAGGCCTAGCTGGGGGGATACGCAGTATTTT
CDR3: CASSGRPSWGDTQYF

J: TRBJ2-3
D: -
size: many
V: TRBV7-6
DNA: TGTGCCAGCAGCCCCCGGGACTCCTCTAGCACAGATACGCAGTATTTT
CDR3: CASSPRDSSSTDTQYF

J: TRBJ1-5
D: -
size: -
V: TRBV24-1
DNA: TGTGCCACCAGTGATTTGGGGAGCGTTACGCCCCAGCATTTT
CDR3: CATSDLGSVTPQHF

J: TRBJ1-2
D: -
size: -
V: TRBV12-3/TRBV12-4
DNA: TGTGCCAGCATTTCAGGGGACGCAAACTATGGCTACACCTTC
CDR3: CASISGDANYGYTF

J: TRBJ2-5
D: -
size: many
V: TRBV11-1
DNA: TGTGCCAGCAGCTCCCCGGACTTTCCCGGAAAGACCCAGTACTTC
CDR3: CASSSPDFPGKTQYF

J: TRBJ1-1
D: -
size: -
V: TRBV12-3/TRBV12-4
DNA: TGTGCCAGCAGTTTTGCGGACACTGAAGCTTTCTTT
CDR3: CASSFADTEAFF

J: TRBJ2-1
D: -
size: many
V: TRBV7-2
DNA: TGTGCCAGCAGCTTGACCAGCGGGTGGTACAATGAGCAGTTCTTC
CDR3: CASSLTSGWYNEQFF